This T cell receptor beta chain was documented in a study of blood T cell repertoires in COVID-19. Germline V gives CDR1 MGHRA, CDR2 YSYEKL. V shed 0 bases and J shed 6 bases, with 12 bases lying between them. The CDR3 is made up of 15 amino acids. Sequenced by immunoSEQ multiplex PCR; TCRdb stores in-frame clones only, minus some. The sample lists roughly 200,000 clones, roughly 85% occurring once. The chain joins TRBV4-1 to TRBJ1-5; no firm D call. Source material: peripheral blood. This receptor was obtained from a woman under 30 who had recovered from COVID-19. DNA for the CDR3: TGCGCCAGCAGCCAAGATGCCCCGGGGTTTCAGCCCCAGCATTTT. Residues: CASSQDAPGFQPQHF.